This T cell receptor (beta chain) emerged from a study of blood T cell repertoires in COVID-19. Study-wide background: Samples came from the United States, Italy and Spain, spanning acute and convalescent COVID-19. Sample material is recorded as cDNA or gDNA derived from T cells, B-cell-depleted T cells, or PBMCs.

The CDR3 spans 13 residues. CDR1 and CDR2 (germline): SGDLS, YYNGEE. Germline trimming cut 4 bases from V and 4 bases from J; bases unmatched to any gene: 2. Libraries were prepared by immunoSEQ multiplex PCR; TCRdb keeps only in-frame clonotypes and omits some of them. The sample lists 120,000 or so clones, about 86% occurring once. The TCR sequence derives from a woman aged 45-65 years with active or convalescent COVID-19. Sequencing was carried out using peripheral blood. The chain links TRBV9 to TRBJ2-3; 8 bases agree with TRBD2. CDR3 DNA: TGTGCCAGCAGCAGGGGACTAGCAGATACGCAGTATTTT. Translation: CASSRGLADTQYF.